This TCR beta chain was observed in a study of cytomegalovirus exposure and HLA in healthy donors. About the study: In a previous analysis, 100 million to 140 million unique TCR beta sequences were found from roughly 200 million T cells.

Deletions cut 7 bases from V and 4 bases from J, with 16 bases between. Germline V gene lookup returns CDR1 SQVTM and CDR2 ANQGSEA. The CDR3 runs 13 residues. Use of 60 Vbeta and 13 Jbeta primers characterized the PCR. TCRdb's copy holds only in-frame clones and misses some; the assay was immunoSEQ multiplex PCR. The sample lists 130,000 to 150,000 clones; roughly four fifths were seen once. This clone was seen a handful of times. Its antigen is unknown. Notes on the study in general: Testing in vitro showed a few CMV-associated chains specific for CMV antigens. Within a later analysis, the majority of CMV-associated TCR beta chains appeared HLA-restricted. Later analysis identified a missense DCLRE1C variant that was linked to TCR beta V- and J-gene trimming.

The sequencing sample was made of PBMCs. The chain joins TRBV29-1 to TRBJ1-2, with a weak D call TRBD1 (5 bases). The source of this sequence is a human donor in good health. CDR3 region: CSAPGQGPYGYTF. The CDR3 region has the DNA TGCAGCGCCCCCGGTCAGGGCCCCTATGGCTACACCTTC.